The next 18 T cell receptor beta chains were all read from a single sample in a study of T cells in Graves' hyperthyroidism and ophthalmopathy. Amplified TCR beta CDR3 regions came from RNA transcripts. Carried out on the TCR CDR3, a first-round RT-PCR used the HTBI primer set. TCRdb processed the multiplex PCR reads anew with MiXCR; each CDR3 protein has one entry. The table lists a few hundred thousand distinct CDR3 sequences, about 43% of them singletons. Sequenced input: peripheral blood or thyroid tissue (not recorded which). Every receptor here comes from a woman under 30 with Graves' hyperthyroidism.

This clonotype was recorded once. The gene calls are TRBV2 and TRBJ1-6; 8 nucleotides align to TRBD1. The CDR3 covers 14 residues. The V gene's germline CDR1 is SNHLY and CDR2 FYNNEI. V trimming: 5 bases; J trimming: 10 bases; junction bases outside the gene matches: 7. The DNA of the CDR3 is TGTGCCAGCAGTCGGACAGGGAGTGGGTCACCCCTCCACTTT. Encoded protein: CASSRTGSGSPLHF.

The J gene is TRBJ2-1, the V gene TRBV24-1; the D is unclear. The V and J ends lost 7 bases and 10 bases respectively, with 4 bases between them. Looked up from germline, CDR1 is KGHDR and CDR2 is SFDVKD. The CDR3 spans 9 residues. The CDR3 sequence is CATSAEQFF. CDR3 coding DNA: TGTGCCACCAGCGCGGAGCAGTTCTTC.

As to this clonotype: At one end the junction does not follow the germline gene, possibly because of a read error. CDR3: CASSRAVRDTGELYF. The DNA of the CDR3 is TGTGCCAGCAGCCGCGCGGTACGGGACACCGGGGAGCTGTACTTC. The V and J genes are TRBV7-3 and TRBJ2-7; tentative D call: TRBD1 (6 bases). CDR3 size: 15 residues. CDR1 and CDR2 from the germline V gene are SGHTA and FQGTGA.

This clonotype came up a few times. J is TRBJ2-7 and V is TRBV20-1; 7 bases match TRBD2. Near its end, the DNA agrees better with TRBJ2-1, so the J call may be wrong. There are 14 residues in the CDR3. Germline loops: CDR1 DFQATT, CDR2 SNEGSKA (reference sequence). In DNA, the CDR3 is TGCAGTGCTAGCGGGAGGTACTCCTACAATGAGCAGTTCTTC. Its translation is CSASGRYSYNEQFF.

This chain joins TRBV7-6 and TRBJ1-4; TRBD1 agrees at 9 bases. The CDR3 extends over 15 amino acids. V lost 1 base and J lost 11; bases outside the gene matches: 8. CDR1 and CDR2 (germline): SGHVS, FNYEAQ. CDR3 sequence: CASSLGGTGMVKLFF. The DNA of the CDR3 is TGTGCCAGCAGCTTAGGCGGGACAGGGATGGTCAAACTGTTTTTT.

In this sample, this clonotype turned up once. V usage is TRBV6-5 and J usage is TRBJ2-7, with D possibly matching TRBD2 (5 bases). The germline V gene encodes CDR1 MNHEY and CDR2 SVGAGI. V gave up 1 base and J gave up 5 bases, with 12 bases separating them. The CDR3 consists of 14 residues. The CDR3 region is CASSYFGGMDEQYF. The CDR3 DNA reads as TGTGCCAGCAGTTACTTTGGAGGAATGGACGAGCAGTACTTC.

The rearrangement uses TRBV7-6 and TRBJ2-3; 9 bases line up with TRBD2. The trim removed 7 bases at V and 5 bases at J, leaving 7 bases unmatched. This CDR3 region has 14 residues. CDR1 and CDR2 (germline): SGHVS, FNYEAQ. CDR3 region: CASTEGLAGDTQYF. CDR3 sequence (DNA): TGTGCCAGCACCGAGGGACTAGCAGGAGATACGCAGTATTTT.

This clonotype was found many times. This rearrangement joins TRBV20-1 to TRBJ2-5; 10 nucleotides agree with TRBD1. V trimming: 6 bases; J trimming: 4 bases; junction bases outside the gene matches: 8. CDR3 length: 14 residues. Germline V lookup: CDR1 DFQATT, CDR2 SNEGSKA (reference sequence). The CDR3 nucleotides read TGCAGTGCCCGGGGACAGGGGATGGGAGAGACCCAGTACTTC. Amino acids: CSARGQGMGETQYF.

This clonotype was recorded at least ten times. The J gene is TRBJ2-7, the V gene TRBV19; 9 bases map to TRBD1. CDR1 is LNHDA, CDR2 SQIVND, per germline (reference sequence). The CDR3 sequence is 17 residues long. V shed 5 bases, J shed 7 bases, and the junction held 18 bases outside the gene matches. This chain's CDR3 is CASSPRSPGQGLREQYF. In nucleotides, the CDR3 is TGTGCCAGTAGTCCCCGATCCCCGGGACAGGGTCTAAGGGAGCAGTACTTC.

This clonotype has ten or more counts. The chain combines TRBV4-1 with TRBJ2-5, with D perhaps TRBD1 or TRBD2 (5 bases each). CDR3 length equals 13 residues. The germline CDR1 and CDR2 sequences are MGHRA and YSYEKL. V shed 1 base and J shed 4 bases, with 7 bases lying between them. DNA of the CDR3: TGCGCCAGCAGCCAAGCAGGGAGAGAGACCCAGTACTTC. Amino acid sequence: CASSQAGRETQYF.

The V and J genes are TRBV24-1 and TRBJ1-2, with TRBD1 identical over 8 bases. The CDR3 spans 15 residues. CDR1 is KGHDR and CDR2 is SFDVKD in the germline V gene. Losses at the gene ends were 7 bases for V and 0 bases for J; bases not matched to a gene: 6. The CDR3 DNA follows: TGTGCCACCAGCGGACAGGGTTTAGCTAACTATGGCTACACCTTC. As protein: CATSGQGLANYGYTF.

This clonotype was seen repeatedly, ten times or more. The chain couples TRBV2 to TRBJ2-7, with D possibly being TRBD1 (8 bases). Trimming removed 8 bases from V and 1 base from J, with 27 bases in between. Germline V gene data show CDR1 as SNHLY and CDR2 as FYNNEI. CDR3 length: 18 residues. The CDR3 region has the DNA TGTGCCAGCTACCCGGGACAGGATTCCCTAGCGGTTTCCTACGAGCAGTACTTC. Amino acid sequence: CASYPGQDSLAVSYEQYF.

The chain joins TRBV20-1 to TRBJ1-1; the D gene is possibly TRBD1 (5 bases). This CDR3 is 10 amino acids long. The germline V and J ends were trimmed by 6 bases and 4 bases, with 6 bases remaining between them. Germline V gives CDR1 DFQATT, CDR2 SNEGSKA (reference sequence). The CDR3 is CSAGVTEAFF. The CDR3 DNA reads as TGCAGTGCGGGGGTCACTGAAGCTTTCTTT.

This clonotype was found once. V is TRBV7-9 and J is TRBJ2-7, with TRBD2 as a possible D gene (6 bases). The ends were cut back, 5 bases at V and 2 bases at J, with 13 bases in the middle. CDR1 and CDR2 from the germline V gene are SEHNR and FQNEAQ (reference sequence). This CDR3 is 14 amino acids long. CDR3 coding DNA: TGTGCCAGCAGCCAGAACGGGAGAACCTACGAGCAGTACTTC. Its translation is CASSQNGRTYEQYF.

This clonotype was seen ten or more times. The V call is TRBV10-3, the J call TRBJ2-2, with 7 bases matching TRBD2. Germline CDR1 is ENHRY and CDR2 is SYGVKD. V lost 6 bases and J lost 5; bases outside the gene matches: 9. The CDR3 has 15 amino acids. The CDR3 sequence: CAIRSGEVRTGELFF. For the CDR3, the DNA is TGTGCCATCAGGAGCGGGGAAGTAAGAACCGGGGAGCTGTTTTTT.

Notes on this clonotype: As the CDR3 is not closed by the conserved phenylalanine or tryptophan, this likely results from a read error. The CDR3 spells CASNQQGPVTEAFS. The CDR3 coding sequence is TGTGCCAGCAACCAACAGGGACCGGTCACTGAAGCTTTCTCT. V gene TRBV6-2 or TRBV6-3 combines with J gene TRBJ1-1; possible D gene TRBD1, 6 bases. The CDR3 spans 14 residues. V lost 7 bases and J lost 4, with 16 bases in between. Germline-derived CDR1 and CDR2 are MNHEY and SVGEGT.

V usage is TRBV19 and J usage is TRBJ2-7; 13 bases line up with TRBD2. The V and J ends lost 4 bases and 7 bases, in that order; junction bases with no gene match: 4. There are 14 residues in the CDR3. CDR1 LNHDA and CDR2 SQIVND come from the germline V gene (reference sequence). CDR3 loop: CASSTGLAGSEQYF. In nucleotides, the CDR3 is TGTGCCAGTAGTACGGGACTAGCGGGGTCAGAGCAGTACTTC.

With regard to this clonotype: At one end, the junction sequence differs from germline, possibly due to a read error. CDR3: CASSGPTDGGAFF. In DNA, the CDR3 is TGTGCCAGCAGTGGCCCAACGGACGGAGGGGCTTTCTTT. The V gene is TRBV24-1, the J gene TRBJ1-1; D is unresolved. The CDR3 extends over 13 amino acids. The germline V gene encodes CDR1 KGHDR and CDR2 SFDVKD.